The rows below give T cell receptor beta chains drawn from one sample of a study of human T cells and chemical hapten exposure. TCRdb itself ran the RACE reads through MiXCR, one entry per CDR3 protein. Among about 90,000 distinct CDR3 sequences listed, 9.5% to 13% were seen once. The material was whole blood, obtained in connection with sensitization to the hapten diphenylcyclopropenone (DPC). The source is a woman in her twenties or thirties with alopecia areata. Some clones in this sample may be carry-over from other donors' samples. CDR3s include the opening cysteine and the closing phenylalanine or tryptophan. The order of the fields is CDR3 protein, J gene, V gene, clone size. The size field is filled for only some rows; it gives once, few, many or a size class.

CAISESGSVGHYNEQFF	TRBJ2-1	TRBV10-3	few
CASSLGGLSYNEQFF	TRBJ2-1	TRBV7-2	many
CASSLGTGVPGELFF	TRBJ2-2	TRBV3-1	many
CASSQPELDIQYF	TRBJ2-4	TRBV3-1	-
CASSLSSGRGYNEQFF	TRBJ2-1	TRBV5-4	many
CASSPTPGEGNEQFF	TRBJ2-1	TRBV6-2/TRBV6-3	few
CSARGTSGFTDTQYF	TRBJ2-3	TRBV20-1	few
CASSSPPRTKYNEQFF	TRBJ2-1	TRBV27	-
CASSRDTWRSTEAFF	TRBJ1-1	TRBV6-6	-
CASTSNTGELFF	TRBJ2-2	TRBV6-2/TRBV6-3	many
CASSLGPGTSGLTDTQYF	TRBJ2-3	TRBV5-1	many
CASSLGQGDGANVLTF	TRBJ2-6	TRBV7-9	many
CASRGLAGGDTGELFF	TRBJ2-2	TRBV6-5	few
CASSLVAEETQYF	TRBJ2-5	TRBV5-8	many
CASSEHGGRTEAFF	TRBJ1-1	TRBV2	many
CASSISGTGTYEQYF	TRBJ2-7	TRBV28	-
CASTNQGISNQPQHF	TRBJ1-5	TRBV19	-
CASSAITGSGANFF	TRBJ1-4	TRBV6-1	few
CAIREELSDEAFF	TRBJ1-1	TRBV10-3	few
CASSVSGDPNQPQHF	TRBJ1-5	TRBV9	few
CASSLSWRDGELFF	TRBJ2-2	TRBV5-8	-
CSVRGYTEAFF	TRBJ1-1	TRBV29-1	many
CASSLSKVTADTQYF	TRBJ2-3	TRBV27	many
CASSQPRQFTEAFF	TRBJ1-1	TRBV4-1	few
CASTLDIYEQYF	TRBJ2-7	TRBV12-3/TRBV12-4	-
CSAPTIQETQYF	TRBJ2-5	TRBV20-1	-
CASSLDRDNSPLHF	TRBJ1-6	TRBV6-5	-
CASSVGQGVNTDTQYF	TRBJ2-3	TRBV7-3	many
CASRAQGTETQYF	TRBJ2-5	TRBV28	-
CASSLEGAGGYNEQFF	TRBJ2-1	TRBV5-6	-
CASSLWGGAEAFF	TRBJ1-1	TRBV5-4	many
CASSLPAGTGGTDTQYF	TRBJ2-3	TRBV7-2	-
CASTTTWGAEAFF	TRBJ1-1	TRBV12-3/TRBV12-4	few
CASSPQNGADTQYF	TRBJ2-3	TRBV5-1	-
CASSQEVQPEETQYF	TRBJ2-5	TRBV4-1	-